This T cell receptor (beta chain) was obtained from a study of glioma-infiltrating T cells after dendritic cell vaccination. Looking at the study overall: Patients had newly diagnosed or recurrent glioblastoma and received dendritic cell vaccines. General study points: Survival was not directly related to TCR clonality in these patients.

The assay was immunoSEQ multiplex PCR, and TCRdb's table has in-frame clones only and misses some. In the table there are about 82,000 clones, about 90% of which are singletons. Selection required adequate fresh-frozen tumor tissue plus more than two years' survival data. With V trimmed by 3 bases and J by 8 bases, 10 bases remained unmatched. The CDR3 sequence is 15 residues long. Germline CDR1 and CDR2: KGHSH and LQKENI. As regards this clone: Its matching antigen is unknown.

Sequenced material: blood, taken before dendritic cell vaccination. The rearrangement joins TRBV18 to TRBJ2-1; TRBD2 matches at 7 bases. The receptor's source is a human donor with glioblastoma. CDR3 DNA sequence: TGTGCCAGCTCACCGACGGCGGCAGGGAGGGATGAGCAGTTCTTC. Translated: CASSPTAAGRDEQFF.